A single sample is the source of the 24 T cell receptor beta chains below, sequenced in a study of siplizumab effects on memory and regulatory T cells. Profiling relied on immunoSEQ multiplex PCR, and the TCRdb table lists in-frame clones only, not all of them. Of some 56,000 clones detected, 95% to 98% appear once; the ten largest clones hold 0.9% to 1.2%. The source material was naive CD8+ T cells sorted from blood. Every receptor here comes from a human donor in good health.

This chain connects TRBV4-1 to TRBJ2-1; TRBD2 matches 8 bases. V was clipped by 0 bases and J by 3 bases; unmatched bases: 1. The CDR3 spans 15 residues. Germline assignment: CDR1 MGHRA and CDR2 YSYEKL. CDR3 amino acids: CASSQESGSYNEQFF. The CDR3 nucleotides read TGCGCCAGCAGCCAAGAAAGCGGGAGCTACAATGAGCAGTTCTTC.

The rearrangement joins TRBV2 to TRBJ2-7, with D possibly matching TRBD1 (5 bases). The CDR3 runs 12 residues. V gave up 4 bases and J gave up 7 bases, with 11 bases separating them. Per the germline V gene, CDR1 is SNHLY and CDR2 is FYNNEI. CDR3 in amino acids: CASSVQDVEQYF. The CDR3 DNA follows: TGTGCCAGCAGTGTACAGGATGTTGAGCAGTACTTC.

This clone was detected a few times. The DNA for the CDR3 is TGTGCCTGGATTGTGGGAACTGAAGCTTTCTTT. Its translation: CAWIVGTEAFF. The chain uses TRBV30 and TRBJ1-1; the D is unclear. V dropped 4 bases and J dropped 5 bases, with 8 bases sitting between them. This CDR3 is 11 amino acids long. Germline V gene lookup returns CDR1 GTSNPN and CDR2 SVGIG (reference sequence).

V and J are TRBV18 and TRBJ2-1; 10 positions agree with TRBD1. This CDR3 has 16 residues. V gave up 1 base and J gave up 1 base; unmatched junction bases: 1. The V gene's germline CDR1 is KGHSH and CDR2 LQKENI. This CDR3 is CASSPRQGASYNEQFF. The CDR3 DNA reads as TGTGCCAGCTCACCACGACAGGGGGCGTCCTACAATGAGCAGTTCTTC.

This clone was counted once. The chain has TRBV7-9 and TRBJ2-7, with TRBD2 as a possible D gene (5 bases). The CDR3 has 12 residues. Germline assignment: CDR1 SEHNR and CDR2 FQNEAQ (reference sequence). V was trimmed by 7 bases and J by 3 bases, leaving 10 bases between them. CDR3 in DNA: TGTGCCAGCAACAGAGGGAGCTACGAGCAGTACTTC. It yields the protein CASNRGSYEQYF.

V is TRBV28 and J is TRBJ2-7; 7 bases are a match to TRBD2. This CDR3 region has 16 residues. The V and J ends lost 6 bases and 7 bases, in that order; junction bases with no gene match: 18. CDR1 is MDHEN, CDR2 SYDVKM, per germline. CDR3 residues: CASSRTLLRESREQYF. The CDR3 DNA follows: TGTGCCAGCAGCCGTACCCTTTTGCGGGAGTCTAGAGAGCAGTACTTC.

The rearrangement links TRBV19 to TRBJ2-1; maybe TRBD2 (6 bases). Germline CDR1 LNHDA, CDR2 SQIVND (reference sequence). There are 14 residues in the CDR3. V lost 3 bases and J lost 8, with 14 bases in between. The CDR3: CASSIAGSEYEQFF. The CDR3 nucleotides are TGTGCCAGTAGTATCGCGGGAAGTGAATATGAGCAGTTCTTC.

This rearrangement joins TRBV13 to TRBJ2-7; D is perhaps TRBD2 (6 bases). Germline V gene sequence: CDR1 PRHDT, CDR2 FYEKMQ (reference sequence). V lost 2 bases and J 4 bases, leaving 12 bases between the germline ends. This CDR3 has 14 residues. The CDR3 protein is CASSLQEGGYEQYF. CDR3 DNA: TGTGCCAGCAGCTTACAGGAGGGTGGATACGAGCAGTACTTC.

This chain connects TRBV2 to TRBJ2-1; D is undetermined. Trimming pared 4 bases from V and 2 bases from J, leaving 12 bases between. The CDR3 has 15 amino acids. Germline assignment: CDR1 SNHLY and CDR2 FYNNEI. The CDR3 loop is CASSATPRAYNEQFF. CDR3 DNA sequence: TGTGCCAGCAGTGCGACCCCTAGGGCCTACAATGAGCAGTTCTTC.

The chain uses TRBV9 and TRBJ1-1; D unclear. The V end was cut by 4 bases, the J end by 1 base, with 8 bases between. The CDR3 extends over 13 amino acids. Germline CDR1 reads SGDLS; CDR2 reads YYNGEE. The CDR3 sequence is CASSKGQNTEAFF. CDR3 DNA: TGTGCCAGCAGCAAAGGTCAGAACACTGAAGCTTTCTTT.

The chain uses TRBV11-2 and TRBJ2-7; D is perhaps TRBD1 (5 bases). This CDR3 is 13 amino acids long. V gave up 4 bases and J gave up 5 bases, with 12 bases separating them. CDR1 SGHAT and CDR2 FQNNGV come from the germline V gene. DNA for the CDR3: TGTGCCAGCAGCTCGACAGAGCTCCACGAGCAGTACTTC. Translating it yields CASSSTELHEQYF.

The CDR3 loop reads CASRHTGELFF. CDR3 sequence (DNA): TGTGCCAGCAGGCACACCGGGGAGCTGTTTTTT. The rearrangement joins TRBV6-5 to TRBJ2-2; D remains unclear. V lost 6 bases and J lost 3, with 2 bases in between. Germline V gene data show CDR1 as MNHEY and CDR2 as SVGAGI. The CDR3 contains 11 residues.

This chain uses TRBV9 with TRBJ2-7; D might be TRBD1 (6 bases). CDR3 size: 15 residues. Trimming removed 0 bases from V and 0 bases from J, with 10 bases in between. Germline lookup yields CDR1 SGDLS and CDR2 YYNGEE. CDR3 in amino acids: CASSVETGYSYEQYF. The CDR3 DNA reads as TGTGCCAGCAGCGTAGAAACAGGGTACTCCTACGAGCAGTACTTC.

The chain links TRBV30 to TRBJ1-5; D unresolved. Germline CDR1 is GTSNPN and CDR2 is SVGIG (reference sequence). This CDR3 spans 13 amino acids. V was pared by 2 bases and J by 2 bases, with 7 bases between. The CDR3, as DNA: TGTGCCTGGAGTATGGGAGGCAATCAGCCCCAGCATTTT. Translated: CAWSMGGNQPQHF. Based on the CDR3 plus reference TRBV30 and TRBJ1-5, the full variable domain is SQTIHQWPATLVQPVGSPLSLECTVEGTSNPNLYWYRQAAGRGLQLLFYSVGIGQISSEVPQNLSASRPQDRQFILSSKKLLLSDSGFYLCAWSMGGNQPQHFGDGTRLSIL.

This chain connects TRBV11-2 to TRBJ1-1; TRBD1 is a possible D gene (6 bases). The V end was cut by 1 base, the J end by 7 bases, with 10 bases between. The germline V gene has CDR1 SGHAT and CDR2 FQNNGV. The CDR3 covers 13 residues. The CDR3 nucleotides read TGTGCCAGCAGCTTAGGGGGGGGCAATGAAGCTTTCTTT. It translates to CASSLGGGNEAFF.

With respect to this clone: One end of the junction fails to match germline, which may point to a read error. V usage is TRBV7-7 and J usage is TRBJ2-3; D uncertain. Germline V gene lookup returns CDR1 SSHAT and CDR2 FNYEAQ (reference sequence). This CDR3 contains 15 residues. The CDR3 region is CASNDISWHTDTQYF. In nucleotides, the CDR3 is TGTGCTAGCAATGATATCAGCTGGCACACAGATACGCAGTATTTT.

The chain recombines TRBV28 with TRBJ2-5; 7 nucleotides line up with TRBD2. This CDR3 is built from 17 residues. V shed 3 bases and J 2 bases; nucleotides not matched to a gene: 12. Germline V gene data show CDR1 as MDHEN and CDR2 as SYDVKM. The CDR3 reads CASSLGEGAFHQETQYF. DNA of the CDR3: TGTGCCAGCAGTTTGGGGGAGGGAGCCTTTCATCAAGAGACCCAGTACTTC.

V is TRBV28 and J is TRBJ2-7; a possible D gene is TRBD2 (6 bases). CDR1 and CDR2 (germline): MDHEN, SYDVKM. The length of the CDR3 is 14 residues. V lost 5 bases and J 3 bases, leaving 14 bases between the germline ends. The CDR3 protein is CASSPLTGSYEQYF. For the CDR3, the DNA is TGTGCCAGCAGTCCCCTGACCGGGAGCTACGAGCAGTACTTC. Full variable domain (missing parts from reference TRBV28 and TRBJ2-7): DVKVTQSSRYLVKRTGEKVFLECVQDMDHENMFWYRQDPGLGLRLIYFSYDVKMKEKGDIPEGYSVSREKKERFSLILESASTNQTSMYLCASSPLTGSYEQYFGPGTRLTVT.

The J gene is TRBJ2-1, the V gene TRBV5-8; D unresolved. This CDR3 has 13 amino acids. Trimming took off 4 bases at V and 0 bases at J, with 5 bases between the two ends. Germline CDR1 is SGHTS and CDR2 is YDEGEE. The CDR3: CASSLFSYNEQFF. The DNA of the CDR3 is TGTGCCAGCAGCCTGTTCTCCTACAATGAGCAGTTCTTC.

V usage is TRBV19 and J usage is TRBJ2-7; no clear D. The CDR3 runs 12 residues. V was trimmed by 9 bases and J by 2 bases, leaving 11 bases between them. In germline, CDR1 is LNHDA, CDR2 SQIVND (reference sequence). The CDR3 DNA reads TGTGCCAGCCTCGGCGAACCCTACGAGCAGTACTTC. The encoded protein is CASLGEPYEQYF.

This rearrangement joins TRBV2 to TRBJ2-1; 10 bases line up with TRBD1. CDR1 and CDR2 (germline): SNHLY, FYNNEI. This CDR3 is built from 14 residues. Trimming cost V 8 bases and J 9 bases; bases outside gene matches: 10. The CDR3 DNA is TGTGCCAGCCCTACTCCGGGACAGGGGACTGAGCAGTTCTTC. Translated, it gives CASPTPGQGTEQFF.

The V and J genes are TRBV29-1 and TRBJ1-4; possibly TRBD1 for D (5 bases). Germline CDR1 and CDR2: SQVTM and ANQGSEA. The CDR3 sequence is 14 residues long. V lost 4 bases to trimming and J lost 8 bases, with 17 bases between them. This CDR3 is CSVGSGREEEKLFF. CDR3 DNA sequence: TGCAGCGTTGGGTCGGGCAGGGAAGAGGAAAAACTGTTTTTT.

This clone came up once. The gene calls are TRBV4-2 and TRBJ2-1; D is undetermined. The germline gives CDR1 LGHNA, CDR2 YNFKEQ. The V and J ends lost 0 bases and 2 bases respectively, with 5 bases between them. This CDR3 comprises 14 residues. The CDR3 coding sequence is TGTGCCAGCAGCCAAGAGGGTACCTACAATGAGCAGTTCTTC. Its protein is CASSQEGTYNEQFF.

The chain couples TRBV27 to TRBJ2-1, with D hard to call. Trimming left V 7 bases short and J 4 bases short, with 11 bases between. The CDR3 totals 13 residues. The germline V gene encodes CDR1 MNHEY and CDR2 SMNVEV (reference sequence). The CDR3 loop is CASTSAEYNEQFF. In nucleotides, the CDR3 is TGTGCCAGCACGAGTGCGGAATACAATGAGCAGTTCTTC.